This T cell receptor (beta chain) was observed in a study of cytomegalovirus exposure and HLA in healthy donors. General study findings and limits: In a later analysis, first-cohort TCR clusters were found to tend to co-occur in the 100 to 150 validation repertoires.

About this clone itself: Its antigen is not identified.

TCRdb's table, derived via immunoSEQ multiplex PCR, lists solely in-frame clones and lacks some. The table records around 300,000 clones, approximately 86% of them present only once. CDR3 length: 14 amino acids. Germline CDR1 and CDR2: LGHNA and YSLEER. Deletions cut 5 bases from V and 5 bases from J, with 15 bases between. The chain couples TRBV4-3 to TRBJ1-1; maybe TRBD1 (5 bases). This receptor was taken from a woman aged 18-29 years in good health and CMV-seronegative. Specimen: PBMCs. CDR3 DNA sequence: TGCGCCAGCAGCGGAATGGGAGGGGTGACTGAAGCTTTCTTT. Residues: CASSGMGGVTEAFF.